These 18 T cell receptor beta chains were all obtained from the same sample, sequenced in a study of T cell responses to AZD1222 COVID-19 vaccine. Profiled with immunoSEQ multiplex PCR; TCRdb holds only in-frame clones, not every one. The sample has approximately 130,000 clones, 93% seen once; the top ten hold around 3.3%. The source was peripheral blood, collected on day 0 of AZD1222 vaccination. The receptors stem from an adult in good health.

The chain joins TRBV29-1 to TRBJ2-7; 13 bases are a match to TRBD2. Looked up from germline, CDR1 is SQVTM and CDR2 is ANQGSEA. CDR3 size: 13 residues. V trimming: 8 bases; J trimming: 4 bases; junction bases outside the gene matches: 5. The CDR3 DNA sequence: TGCAGCTCGCGGACTAGCGGGAGTTACGAGCAGTACTTC. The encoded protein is CSSRTSGSYEQYF.

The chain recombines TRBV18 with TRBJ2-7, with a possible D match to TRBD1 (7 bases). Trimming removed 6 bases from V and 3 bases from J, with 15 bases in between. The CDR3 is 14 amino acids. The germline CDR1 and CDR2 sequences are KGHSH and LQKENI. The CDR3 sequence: CASSPGGRVYEQYF. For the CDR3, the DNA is TGTGCCAGCTCGCCAGGGGGGCGCGTCTACGAGCAGTACTTC.

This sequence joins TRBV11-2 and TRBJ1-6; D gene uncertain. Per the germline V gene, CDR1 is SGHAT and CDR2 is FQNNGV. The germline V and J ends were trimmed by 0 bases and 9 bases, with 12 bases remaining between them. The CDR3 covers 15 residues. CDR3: CASSLEVSNRSPLHF. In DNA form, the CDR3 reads TGTGCCAGCAGCTTAGAGGTATCCAACCGTTCACCCCTCCACTTT.

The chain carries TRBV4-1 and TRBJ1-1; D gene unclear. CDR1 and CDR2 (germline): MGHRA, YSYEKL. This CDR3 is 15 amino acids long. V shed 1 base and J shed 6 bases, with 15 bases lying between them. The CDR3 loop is CASSQGEGRSSEAFF. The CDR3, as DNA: TGCGCCAGCAGCCAAGGGGAGGGTCGGAGTTCTGAAGCTTTCTTT.

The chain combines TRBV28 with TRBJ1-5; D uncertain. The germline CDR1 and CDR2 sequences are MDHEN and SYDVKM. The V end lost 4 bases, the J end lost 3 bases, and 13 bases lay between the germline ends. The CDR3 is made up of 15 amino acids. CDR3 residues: CASSSADRLNQPQHF. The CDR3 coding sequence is TGTGCCAGCAGTTCGGCTGACCGACTCAATCAGCCCCAGCATTTT.

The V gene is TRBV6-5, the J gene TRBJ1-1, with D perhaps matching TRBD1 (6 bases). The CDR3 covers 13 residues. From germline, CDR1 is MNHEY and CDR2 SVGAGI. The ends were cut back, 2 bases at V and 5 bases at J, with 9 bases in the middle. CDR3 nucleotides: TGTGCCAGCAGTTACCAGGGGAGGACTGAAGCTTTCTTT. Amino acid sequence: CASSYQGRTEAFF.

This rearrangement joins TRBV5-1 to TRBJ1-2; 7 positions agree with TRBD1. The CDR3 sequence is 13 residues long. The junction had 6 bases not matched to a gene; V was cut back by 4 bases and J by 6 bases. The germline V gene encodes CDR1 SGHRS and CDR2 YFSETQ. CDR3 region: CASSVGTENGYTF. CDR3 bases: TGCGCCAGCAGCGTAGGGACAGAAAATGGCTACACCTTC.

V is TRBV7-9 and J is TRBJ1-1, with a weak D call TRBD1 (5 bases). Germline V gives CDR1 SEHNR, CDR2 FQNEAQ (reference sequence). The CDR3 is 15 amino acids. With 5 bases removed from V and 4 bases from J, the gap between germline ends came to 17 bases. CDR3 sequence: CASSPRGLETTEAFF. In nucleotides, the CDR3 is TGTGCCAGCAGCCCACGGGGCTTGGAGACCACTGAAGCTTTCTTT.

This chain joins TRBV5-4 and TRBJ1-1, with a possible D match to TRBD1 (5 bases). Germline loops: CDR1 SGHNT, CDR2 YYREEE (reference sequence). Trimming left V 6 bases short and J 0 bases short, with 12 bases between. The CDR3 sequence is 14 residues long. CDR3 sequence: CASTVGGMNTEAFF. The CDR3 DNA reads TGTGCCAGCACCGTCGGGGGAATGAACACTGAAGCTTTCTTT.

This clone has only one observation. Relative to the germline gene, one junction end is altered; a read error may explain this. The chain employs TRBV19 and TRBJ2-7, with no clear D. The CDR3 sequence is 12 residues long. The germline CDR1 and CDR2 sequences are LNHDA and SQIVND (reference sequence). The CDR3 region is CASSNIGTQVTF. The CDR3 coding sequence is TGTGCCAGTAGTAATATCGGCACCCAAGTTACATTC.

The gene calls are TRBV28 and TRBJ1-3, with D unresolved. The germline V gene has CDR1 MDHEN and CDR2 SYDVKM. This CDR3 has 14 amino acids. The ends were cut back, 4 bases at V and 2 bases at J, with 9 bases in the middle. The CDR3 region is CASSSRFPGNTIYF. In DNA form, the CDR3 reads TGTGCCAGCAGTTCACGATTTCCTGGAAACACCATATATTTT. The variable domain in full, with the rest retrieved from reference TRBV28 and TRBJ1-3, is DVKVTQSSRYLVKRTGEKVFLECVQDMDHENMFWYRQDPGLGLRLIYFSYDVKMKEKGDIPEGYSVSREKKERFSLILESASTNQTSMYLCASSSRFPGNTIYFGEGSWLTVV.

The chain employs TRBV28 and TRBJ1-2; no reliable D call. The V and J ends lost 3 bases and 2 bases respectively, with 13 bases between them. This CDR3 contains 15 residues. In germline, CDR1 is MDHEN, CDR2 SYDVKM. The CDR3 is CASSLWAGPNYGYTF. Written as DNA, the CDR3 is TGTGCCAGCAGTTTGTGGGCAGGCCCCAACTATGGCTACACCTTC.

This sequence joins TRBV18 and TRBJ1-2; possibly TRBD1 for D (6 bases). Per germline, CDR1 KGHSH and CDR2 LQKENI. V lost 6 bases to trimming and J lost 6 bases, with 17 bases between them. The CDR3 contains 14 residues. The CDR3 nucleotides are TGTGCCAGCTCCTTATCCGGGACACCAAATGGCTACACCTTC. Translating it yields CASSLSGTPNGYTF.

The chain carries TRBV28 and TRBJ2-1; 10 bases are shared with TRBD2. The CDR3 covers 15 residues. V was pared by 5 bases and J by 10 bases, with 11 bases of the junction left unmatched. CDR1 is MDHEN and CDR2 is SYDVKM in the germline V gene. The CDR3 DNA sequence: TGTGCCAGCAGTCCCCGCGGTAGCGGGAGGAAGGAGCAGTTCTTC. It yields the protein CASSPRGSGRKEQFF.

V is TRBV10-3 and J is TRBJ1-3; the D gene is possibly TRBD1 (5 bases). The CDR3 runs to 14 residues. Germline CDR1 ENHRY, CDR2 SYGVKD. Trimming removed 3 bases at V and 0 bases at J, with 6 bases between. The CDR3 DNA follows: TGTGCCATCAGTGACAGGGACTCTGGAAACACCATATATTTT. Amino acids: CAISDRDSGNTIYF.

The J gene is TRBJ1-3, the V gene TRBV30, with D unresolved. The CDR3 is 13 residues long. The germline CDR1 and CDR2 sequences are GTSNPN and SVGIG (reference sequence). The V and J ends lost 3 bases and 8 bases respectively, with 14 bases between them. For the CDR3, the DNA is TGTGCCTGGAGCCAACACGGAGGAGACACCATATATTTT. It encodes CAWSQHGGDTIYF.

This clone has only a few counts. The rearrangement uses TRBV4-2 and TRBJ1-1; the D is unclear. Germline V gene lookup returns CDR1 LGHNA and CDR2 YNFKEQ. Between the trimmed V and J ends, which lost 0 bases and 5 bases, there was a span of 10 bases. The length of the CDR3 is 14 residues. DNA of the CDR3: TGTGCCAGCAGCCAAGATCAGCTTCGGACTGAAGCTTTCTTT. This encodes CASSQDQLRTEAFF.

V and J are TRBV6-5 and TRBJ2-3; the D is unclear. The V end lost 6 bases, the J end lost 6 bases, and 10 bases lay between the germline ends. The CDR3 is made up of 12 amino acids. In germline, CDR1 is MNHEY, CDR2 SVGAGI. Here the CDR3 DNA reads TGTGCCAGCAGAGGAGCATTTGATACGCAGTATTTT. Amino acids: CASRGAFDTQYF.